These T cell receptor beta chains were read from a single sample in a study of blood T cell repertoires in COVID-19. Sequencing was performed with immunoSEQ multiplex PCR; in TCRdb, only in-frame clones are kept and a portion is missing. The sample holds around 81,000 clones, about 80% seen once. The sequencing sample was made of peripheral blood. The receptor source for this set is a human donor in a cohort sampled during active COVID-19. Each CDR3 is given with its conserved first and last residue. The D gene is left open where the match is weak. Size is omitted from some rows. Given values are once, few, many or a class for expanded clones.

j_gene	abundance	v_gene	d_gene	CDR3aa	CDR3nt
TRBJ1-3	-	TRBV5-6	-	CASSFLATVSGNTIYF	TGTGCCAGCAGCTTTCTGGCCACCGTATCTGGAAACACCATATATTTT
TRBJ2-1	-	TRBV9	TRBD1	CASSVGTGGNNEQFF	TGTGCCAGCAGCGTAGGGACAGGGGGAAACAATGAGCAGTTCTTC
TRBJ2-2	once	TRBV6-5	TRBD2	CASNGLAGKSGELFF	TGTGCCAGCAACGGACTAGCGGGGAAATCCGGGGAGCTGTTTTTT
TRBJ2-7	-	TRBV28	TRBD2	CASSSGSAGGERGPYEQYF	TGTGCCAGCAGTTCCGGTAGCGCCGGGGGGGAGCGAGGCCCCTACGAGCAGTACTTC
TRBJ2-7	-	TRBV19	TRBD1	CASSATTGGYEQYF	TGTGCCAGTAGTGCCACGACAGGGGGATACGAGCAGTACTTC
TRBJ2-2	few	TRBV2	-	CASSVLGGNTGELFF	TGTGCCAGCAGTGTCCTCGGGGGAAACACCGGGGAGCTGTTTTTT
TRBJ2-5	-	TRBV7-8	-	CASSFPLGVGETQYF	TGTGCCAGCAGCTTCCCGTTAGGGGTAGGAGAGACCCAGTACTTC
TRBJ1-1	-	TRBV5-1	-	CASSLFSGNTEAFF	TGCGCCAGCAGCTTGTTTAGTGGGAACACTGAAGCTTTCTTT
TRBJ1-5	-	TRBV27	-	CASSLYGPNNQPQHF	TGTGCCAGCAGTTTATATGGGCCCAACAATCAGCCCCAGCATTTT
TRBJ1-2	-	TRBV7-2	-	CASSLQGRFDYGYTF	TGTGCCAGCAGCCTACAGGGCAGGTTTGACTATGGCTACACCTTC
TRBJ1-4	few	TRBV6-1	-	CASSEEPGFASNEKLFF	TGTGCCAGCAGTGAAGAACCAGGGTTCGCCTCTAATGAAAAACTGTTTTTT
TRBJ1-6	-	TRBV10-3	-	CAISESGGTSPLHF	TGTGCCATCAGTGAGTCGGGGGGGACTTCACCCCTCCACTTT
TRBJ2-1	once	TRBV10-3	TRBD2	CAISDTSGRSYNEQFF	TGTGCCATCAGTGATACTAGCGGGCGCTCCTACAATGAGCAGTTCTTC
TRBJ2-3	-	TRBV2	TRBD2	CASSDRGGWTDTQYF	TGTGCCAGCAGTGACCGGGGGGGGTGGACAGATACGCAGTATTTT
TRBJ1-5	-	TRBV3-1/TRBV3-2	-	CASSQDPRRAQHF	TGTGCCAGCAGCCAAGACCCGAGAAGAGCCCAGCATTTT
TRBJ1-1	-	TRBV6-1	TRBD1	CATATTGMNTEAFF	TGTGCCACGGCCACGACAGGGATGAACACTGAAGCTTTCTTT
TRBJ2-1	-	TRBV27	TRBD2	CASSLPNLAGGPSNEQFF	TGTGCCAGCAGTTTACCGAACCTAGCGGGGGGGCCCTCCAATGAGCAGTTCTTC
TRBJ1-2	-	TRBV5-1	-	CASSQSISGYDGYTF	TGCGCCAGCAGCCAAAGTATATCAGGGTATGATGGCTACACCTTC
TRBJ2-1	-	TRBV7-2	-	CASSFYSSSYNEQFF	TGTGCCAGCAGCTTTTATTCCAGCTCCTACAATGAGCAGTTCTTC
TRBJ2-7	-	TRBV3-1/TRBV3-2	TRBD1	CASSPRQGSYEQYF	TGTGCCAGCAGCCCTAGACAGGGCTCCTACGAGCAGTACTTC
TRBJ1-5	-	TRBV5-1	TRBD1	CASSLGQGAQPQHF	TGCGCCAGCAGCCTAGGACAGGGGGCTCAGCCCCAGCATTTT
TRBJ2-5	once	TRBV12-5	-	CASGVADQETQYF	TGTGCTAGTGGTGTAGCGGACCAAGAGACCCAGTACTTC
TRBJ1-2	-	TRBV5-6	-	CASSLGSPLGYGYTF	TGTGCCAGCAGCTTGGGGAGTCCGCTGGGTTATGGCTACACCTTC
TRBJ2-3	-	TRBV7-9	-	CASSPQGDSTDTQYF	TGTGCCAGCAGCCCGCAGGGTGATAGCACAGATACGCAGTATTTT
TRBJ1-5	many	TRBV6-2/TRBV6-3	-	CASSYTGVGQPQHF	TGTGCCAGCAGTTATACGGGGGTTGGCCAGCCCCAGCATTTT
TRBJ1-3	-	TRBV6-1	-	CASSEIRTASGNTIYF	TGTGCCAGCAGTGAAATAAGAACAGCCTCTGGAAACACCATATATTTT
TRBJ1-3	-	TRBV5-1	-	CASSLEEEGACTLFSGNTIYF	TGCGCCAGCAGCTTGGAAGAAGAAGGGGCTTGCACTCTGTTCTCTGGAAACACCATATATTTT
TRBJ2-3	once	TRBV19	-	CASCDGRLRNTDTQYF	TGTGCCAGTTGCGACGGAAGACTTAGAAACACAGATACGCAGTATTTT
TRBJ1-1	-	TRBV9	-	CASSVGLGGNTEAFF	TGTGCCAGCAGCGTAGGTTTGGGGGGGAACACTGAAGCTTTCTTT
TRBJ2-1	-	TRBV30	-	CAWSADSHNEQFF	TGTGCCTGGAGCGCGGACAGTCACAATGAGCAGTTCTTC
TRBJ2-2	few	TRBV19	TRBD1	CASSIGVRIRDSPNTGELFF	TGTGCCAGTAGTATAGGCGTGAGGATACGGGACAGCCCGAACACCGGGGAGCTGTTTTTT